The rows below give T cell receptor beta chains drawn from one sample of a study of shared clonotypes between healthy human individuals. Produced via immunoSEQ multiplex PCR; TCRdb's table is partial and in-frame only. Altogether 1.4 million to 1.5 million clones are present, approximately 96% being singletons, with the ten largest covering about 1%. Sequenced: naive CD4+ T cells sorted from blood. The receptors derive from a man aged 25 to 40 in good health. Each CDR3 is given with its conserved first and last residue. Fields, in order: J gene, V gene, CDR3 protein.

TRBJ2-7 TRBV19 CASTGLADYEQYF
TRBJ2-5 TRBV10-3 CAIGTGKQETQYF
TRBJ2-7 TRBV15 CATSRVGPNEQYF
TRBJ1-2 TRBV10-2 CASSEWTGGSIYGYTF
TRBJ2-5 TRBV7-9 CASSLALQWKETQYF
TRBJ1-1 TRBV7-9 CASSRRNTEAFF
TRBJ2-3 TRBV5-4 CASSFGLLGAADTQYF
TRBJ1-4 TRBV7-9 CASSLTLLGATNEKLFF
TRBJ2-1 TRBV9 CASSVFTHNEQFF
TRBJ2-5 TRBV11-2 CASSLGGDPQETQYF
TRBJ2-7 TRBV30 CAWRQPGTVYEQYF
TRBJ1-5 TRBV29-1 CSVSGQRGNQPQHF
TRBJ2-5 TRBV5-5 CASSLAPGLAGKETQYF
TRBJ2-2 TRBV6-4 CASTPLAGVSGELFF
TRBJ2-2 TRBV25-1 CASSGTAHQNTGELFF
TRBJ2-7 TRBV25-1 CASSEYGLAGGGEQYF
TRBJ2-3 TRBV7-2 CASEVSGYQGDTQYF
TRBJ2-1 TRBV27 CASSLWGTGGMNEQFF
TRBJ2-2 TRBV28 CASGLGAGYTGELFF
TRBJ1-2 TRBV28 CASSFRDRGNGYTF
TRBJ2-7 TRBV5-5 CASIEVRDRSYEQYF
TRBJ2-3 TRBV28 CASTRTGTDTQYF
TRBJ1-5 TRBV5-1 CASSQGEVDQPQHF
TRBJ2-3 TRBV9 CASSAATDTQYF
TRBJ2-1 TRBV28 CASIPPGLAGVGNEQFF
TRBJ2-1 TRBV28 CASSFPRDREPDSYNEQFF
TRBJ1-3 TRBV9 CASSVEGALTGNTIYF
TRBJ1-1 TRBV2 CASSVIGEAFF
TRBJ2-1 TRBV25-1 CASSGIGAYNEQFF
TRBJ2-2 TRBV10-3 CAVPKRESGELFF
TRBJ1-5 TRBV6-8 CASSWGDGSNQPQHF
TRBJ2-4 TRBV6-5 CASSRGAAKNIQYF
TRBJ1-5 TRBV28 CASNPVGEGDRPQHF
TRBJ2-5 TRBV28 CASSLRTIQETQYF
TRBJ2-5 TRBV4-2 CASSQQRWARETQYF
TRBJ1-2 TRBV28 CASSFGTGGGYGYTF
TRBJ2-1 TRBV18 CASSYGTVNEQFF
TRBJ1-2 TRBV6-5 CASSYSGLRGYTF
TRBJ2-3 TRBV6-1 CASRAAGGPPDTQYF
TRBJ2-1 TRBV7-9 CASIRGSYNEQFF
TRBJ2-5 TRBV4-3 CASSRGELGKVQETQYF
TRBJ2-1 TRBV7-2 CASSLVSTFTYNEQFF
TRBJ2-7 TRBV5-1 CASSLEVHSYEQYF
TRBJ1-4 TRBV18 CASSDRGGFNEKLFF
TRBJ2-3 TRBV5-1 CASSLRGSGRTTDTQYF
TRBJ2-3 TRBV5-1 CASSPVGVTDTQYF
TRBJ2-5 TRBV11-2 CASSTLAGGHRGYETQYF
TRBJ2-5 TRBV29-1 CSVKRGTGGIETQYF
TRBJ1-5 TRBV4-1 CASSQRVGDYQPQHF
TRBJ2-1 TRBV5-1 CASSPGGDRLFISQFF
TRBJ2-2 TRBV9 CASSVATLVAGGPGELFF
TRBJ2-7 TRBV4-3 CASSLGGGSTFYEQYF
TRBJ1-1 TRBV28 CASSPPGQGKGTEAFF
TRBJ2-5 TRBV5-1 CASSLMGQSETQYF
TRBJ2-3 TRBV9 CASSRTSGRITDTQYF